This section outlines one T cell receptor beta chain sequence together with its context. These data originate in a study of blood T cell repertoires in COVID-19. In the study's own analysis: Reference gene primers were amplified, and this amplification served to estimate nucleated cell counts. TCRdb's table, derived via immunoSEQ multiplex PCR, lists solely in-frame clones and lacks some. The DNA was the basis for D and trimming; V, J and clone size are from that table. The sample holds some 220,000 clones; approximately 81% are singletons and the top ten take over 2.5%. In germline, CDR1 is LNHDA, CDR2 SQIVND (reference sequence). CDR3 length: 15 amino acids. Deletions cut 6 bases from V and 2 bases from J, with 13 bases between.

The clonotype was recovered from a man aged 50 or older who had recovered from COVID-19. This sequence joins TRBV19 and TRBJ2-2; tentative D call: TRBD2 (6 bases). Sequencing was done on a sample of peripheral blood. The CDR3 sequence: CASREGRSNTGELFF. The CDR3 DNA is TGTGCCAGTAGGGAGGGCAGGAGCAACACCGGGGAGCTGTTTTTT.